The table lists the clone carrying this T cell receptor (beta chain) with a count of one. The source of the sample is a study of blood T cell repertoires in COVID-19. Profiling relied on immunoSEQ multiplex PCR, and the TCRdb table lists in-frame clones only, not all of them. The table has about 70,000 clones, about 82% seen once; the top ten hold 1.8%. The germline CDR1 and CDR2 sequences are GTSNPN and SVGIG (reference sequence). The J segment lost 0 bases and the V segment lost 7 bases, leaving 9 bases of the junction unmatched. The CDR3 is made up of 16 amino acids. This TCR was recovered from a woman aged 55-70 years with acute or convalescent COVID-19. The material sequenced was peripheral blood. The V call is TRBV30, the J call TRBJ2-7; 13 bases are shared with TRBD2. CDR3 region: CAYAGTSGKSSYEQYF. The CDR3 DNA reads as TGTGCCTACGCCGGGACTAGCGGGAAGAGCTCCTACGAGCAGTACTTC.